Below are 8 T cell receptor beta chains sequenced from a single sample in a study of blood T cell repertoires in COVID-19. Clones were sequenced by immunoSEQ multiplex PCR, and TCRdb holds only the in-frame ones, with some missing. This sample carries 100,000 to 150,000 clones, around 86% of them seen once, and the ten largest clones take less than 2.5%. Sequencing was performed on peripheral blood. These TCRs come from a man aged 45-60 years with active COVID-19.

This clone was detected only a few times. This chain connects TRBV5-8 to TRBJ2-1, with a possible D match to TRBD2 (5 bases). Trimming cost V 6 bases and J 0 bases, with 13 bases left between them. Germline assignment: CDR1 SGHTS and CDR2 YDEGEE. The CDR3 has 15 residues. The CDR3 DNA reads TGTGCCAGCACGTCCCTAGCAGCCTCCTACAATGAGCAGTTCTTC. Amino acids: CASTSLAASYNEQFF.

This sequence joins TRBV7-2 and TRBJ2-7; maybe TRBD2 (5 bases). CDR3 size: 12 residues. Germline assignment: CDR1 SGHTA and CDR2 FQGNSA. Trimming removed 2 bases from V and 4 bases from J, with 6 bases in between. The CDR3 DNA sequence: TGTGCCAGCAGCTTAAGCGGTTACGAGCAGTACTTC. Amino acids: CASSLSGYEQYF.

This chain links TRBV18 with TRBJ1-1, with 11 positions matching TRBD1. This CDR3 has 13 amino acids. Germline V gene sequence: CDR1 KGHSH, CDR2 LQKENI. V was clipped by 4 bases and J by 7 bases; unmatched bases: 2. The CDR3 region has the DNA TGTGCCAGCTCACGGGACAGGGGGGTTGAAGCTTTCTTT. It yields the protein CASSRDRGVEAFF. The full variable domain, its missing parts supplied by reference TRBV18 and TRBJ1-1, is NAGVMQNPRHLVRRRGQEARLRCSPMKGHSHVYWYRQLPEEGLKFMVYLQKENIIDESGMPKERFSAEFPKEGPSILRIQQVVRGDSAAYFCASSRDRGVEAFFGQGTRLTVV.

This chain joins TRBV29-1 and TRBJ1-1; TRBD1 is a possible D gene (6 bases). Germline V gene lookup returns CDR1 SQVTM and CDR2 ANQGSEA. V gave up 3 bases and J gave up 4 bases, with 15 bases separating them. This CDR3 contains 14 residues. CDR3 coding DNA: TGCAGCGTTGAGACAAGGCAGGGGCTCACTGAAGCTTTCTTT. Translation gives CSVETRQGLTEAFF.

About this clone: A read error may account for a junction end that differs from germline. V is TRBV7-7 and J is TRBJ2-1; perhaps TRBD2 as D (7 bases). Germline V gene lookup returns CDR1 SSHAT and CDR2 FNYEAQ (reference sequence). The CDR3 runs to 16 residues. Written as DNA, the CDR3 is TGTGCTAGCAGCTTGGGGGGGCAGGACGGAATCAATGAGCAGTTCTTC. Translation: CASSLGGQDGINEQFF.

CDR3 bases: TGTGCCAGCAGTTTTAGACGCGGGGGGAACTACGAGCAGTACTTC. As protein: CASSFRRGGNYEQYF. The chain recombines TRBV6-2 or TRBV6-3 with TRBJ2-7; 8 nucleotides align to TRBD2. The CDR3 spans 15 residues. With 4 bases clipped from V and 3 bases from J, the junction kept 8 bases outside the gene matches. Germline V gene data show CDR1 as MNHEY and CDR2 as SVGEGT.

The CDR3 nucleotides read TGTGCCTCCTATGTCCCGGCTAACTATGGCTACACCTTC. Encoded protein: CASYVPANYGYTF. The chain has TRBV30 and TRBJ1-2; D unresolved. The germline V gene has CDR1 GTSNPN and CDR2 SVGIG (reference sequence). V lost 7 bases and J lost 0, with 12 bases in between. The CDR3 has 13 amino acids.

There are a few counts of this clone. The chain employs TRBV15 and TRBJ2-6; 7 positions match TRBD1. V dropped 3 bases and J dropped 0; count of bases not matched to a gene: 8. Germline V lookup: CDR1 LNHNV, CDR2 YYDKDF (reference sequence). This CDR3 spans 18 amino acids. The CDR3 loop is CATSRPGTASSGANVLTF. In nucleotides, the CDR3 is TGTGCCACCAGCAGGCCCGGGACAGCCTCCTCTGGGGCCAACGTCCTGACTTTC.